The T cell receptor (beta chain) under discussion was sequenced for a study of shared clonotypes between healthy human individuals. For the study at large: Donors, aged 18 to 49, were a couple of women and three men.

Germline-derived CDR1 and CDR2 are MNHEY and SVGAGI. J was trimmed by 4 bases and V by 8 bases; bases with no gene match: 12. This CDR3 is 15 amino acids long. With regard to this clone: What it binds is not known.

At the deep level, the assay was run. Several immunoSEQ plates received, in even portions, the genomic DNA of each subset. TCRdb's copy holds only in-frame clones and misses some; the assay was immunoSEQ multiplex PCR. The repertoire holds approximately 320,000 clones, with 74% as singletons. Study conclusions and caveats: When compared with the clonotypes that were shared by all four sorted-subset donors, the non-shared clonotypes turned out to have lower generation probabilities.

This chain joins TRBV6-5 and TRBJ2-3; 7 bases match TRBD1. Sequenced material: memory CD4+ T cells sorted from blood. Subset in this sample: CD45RA-negative fraction. The TCR comes from a man in his thirties or forties in good health. The CDR3 DNA follows: TGTGCCAGCTCCCGCCCAGCAGGGGGTCCAGATACGCAGTATTTT. This gives the protein CASSRPAGGPDTQYF.